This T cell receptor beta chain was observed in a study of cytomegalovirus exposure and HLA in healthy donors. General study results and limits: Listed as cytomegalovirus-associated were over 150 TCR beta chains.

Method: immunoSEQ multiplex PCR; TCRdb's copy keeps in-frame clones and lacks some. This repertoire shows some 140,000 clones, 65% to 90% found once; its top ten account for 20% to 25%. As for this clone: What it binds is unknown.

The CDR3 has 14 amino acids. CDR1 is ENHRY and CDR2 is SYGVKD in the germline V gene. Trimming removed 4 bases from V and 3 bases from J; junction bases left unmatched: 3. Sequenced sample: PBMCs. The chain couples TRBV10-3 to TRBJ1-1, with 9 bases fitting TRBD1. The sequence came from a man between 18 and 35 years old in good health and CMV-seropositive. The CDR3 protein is CAISGWTGDTEAFF. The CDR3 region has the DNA TGTGCCATCAGTGGTTGGACAGGGGACACTGAAGCTTTCTTT.